What follows are 28 T cell receptor beta chains derived from one specimen sequenced in a study of CXCR3-negative and CXCR3-positive naive CD8 T cells. Libraries were UMI-labeled 5' RACE TRB cDNA. TCRdb re-called the 5' RACE reads and gives one entry per CDR3 protein, without DNA. The sample's table shows 45,000 or so distinct CDR3 sequences. The specimen sequenced was memory CD8+ T cells from blood. The receptors shown here come from a human donor in good health. Some clones in this sample may be carry-over from other donors' samples.

The chain employs TRBV12-3 or TRBV12-4 and TRBJ2-7; TCRdb proposes TRBD2, but this gene call is untestable without DNA. There are 17 residues in the CDR3. CDR3 protein: CASSTLAGPTHEEEQYF.

CDR3 sequence: CASSSDRGISPLHF. V gene TRBV12-3 or TRBV12-4 combines with J gene TRBJ1-6; lacking DNA, the TRBD1 call made by TCRdb goes unchecked. This CDR3 region has 14 residues.

The rearrangement uses TRBV2 and TRBJ2-4; TCRdb calls TRBD1, which cannot be checked without DNA. The CDR3 length is 11 residues. Germline V CDR1 and CDR2: SNHLY, FYNNEI. The CDR3: CASSPRGAEYF.

This CDR3 is CASSLVGWDAADTQYF. The V and J genes are TRBV28 and TRBJ2-3; TCRdb's D gene call, TRBD1, goes unchecked for lack of DNA. Germline assignment: CDR1 MDHEN and CDR2 SYDVKM. The CDR3 length is 16 residues. The variable domain in full, completed from reference TRBV28 and TRBJ2-3, reads DVKVTQSSRYLVKRTGEKVFLECVQDMDHENMFWYRQDPGLGLRLIYFSYDVKMKEKGDIPEGYSVSREKKERFSLILESASTNQTSMYLCASSLVGWDAADTQYFGPGTRLTVL.

This sequence joins TRBV12-3 or TRBV12-4 and TRBJ2-7; TCRdb's assignment of TRBD1 cannot be checked, as there is no DNA. The CDR3 length is 13 residues. The CDR3 sequence: CASSLGTGYEQYF.

The CDR3: CSASLLDTDTQYF. This chain connects TRBV20-1 to TRBJ2-3. Germline lookup yields CDR1 DFQATT and CDR2 SNEGSKA (reference sequence). This CDR3 is built from 13 residues.

This rearrangement joins TRBV4-1 to TRBJ2-5; no DNA is available, so the TRBD2 call from TCRdb remains unchecked. The CDR3 is 15 amino acids. Looked up from germline, CDR1 is MGHRA and CDR2 is YSYEKL. CDR3 loop: CASSQGPGGQETQYF.

This chain connects TRBV2 to TRBJ1-2; TCRdb picks TRBD1, but there is no DNA to check that call. This CDR3 spans 13 amino acids. In germline, CDR1 is SNHLY, CDR2 FYNNEI. The CDR3 protein is CASSPDRGWDYTF.

The genes are TRBV29-1 and TRBJ1-3; TCRdb's D call, TRBD1, is unchecked because there is no DNA. The CDR3 contains 13 residues. From germline, CDR1 is SQVTM and CDR2 ANQGSEA. CDR3 amino acids: CSVTGSSGNTIYF.

The chain recombines TRBV28 with TRBJ2-5; the TCRdb D gene call, TRBD1, has no DNA to confirm it. The length of the CDR3 is 18 residues. Germline CDR1 is MDHEN and CDR2 is SYDVKM. CDR3 in amino acids: CASSGWRAIRGDGETQYF.

The chain uses TRBV7-9 and TRBJ1-5; the TCRdb D gene call, TRBD1, has no DNA to confirm it. The CDR3 consists of 12 residues. CDR1 SEHNR and CDR2 FQNEAQ come from the germline V gene (reference sequence). The chain's CDR3 is CASGTDYQPQHF.

The chain joins TRBV29-1 to TRBJ2-7; TCRdb picks TRBD2, but there is no DNA to check that call. Germline V gives CDR1 SQVTM, CDR2 ANQGSEA. The CDR3 runs to 11 residues. The CDR3 reads CSVFSVGEQYF.

This chain connects TRBV7-9 to TRBJ2-3; TCRdb's D gene call, TRBD1, goes unchecked for lack of DNA. The CDR3 contains 15 residues. Germline V gene lookup returns CDR1 SEHNR and CDR2 FQNEAQ (reference sequence). CDR3 in amino acids: CASSRPEISTDTQYF.

The chain is built from TRBV2 and TRBJ2-1; lacking DNA, the TRBD2 call made by TCRdb goes unchecked. This CDR3 contains 15 residues. Germline CDR1 and CDR2: SNHLY and FYNNEI. CDR3: CASSEGKLGYNEQFF. The full variable domain, rest sourced from reference TRBV2 and TRBJ2-1, is EPEVTQTPSHQVTQMGQEVILRCVPISNHLYFYWYRQILGQKVEFLVSFYNNEISEKSEIFDDQFSVERPDGSNFTLKIRSTKLEDSAMYFCASSEGKLGYNEQFFGPGTRLTVL.

The chain carries TRBV29-1 and TRBJ1-1. Germline CDR1 SQVTM, CDR2 ANQGSEA. CDR3 size: 11 residues. CDR3 loop: CSVVQSTEAFF. Complete variable domain (other parts from reference TRBV29-1 and TRBJ1-1): SAVISQKPSRDICQRGTSLTIQCQVDSQVTMMFWYRQQPGQSLTLIATANQGSEATYESGFVIDKFPISRPNLTFSTLTVSNMSPEDSSIYLCSVVQSTEAFFGQGTRLTVV.

The rearrangement joins TRBV7-8 to TRBJ1-1. Per germline, CDR1 SGHVS and CDR2 FQNEAQ. The CDR3 consists of 15 residues. CDR3 loop: CASSFYTGSGTEAFF.

Its frequency marks this clonotype as medium-sized (0.01 to 0.1%). CDR3 region: CASSDSTGGPDTQYF. The chain couples TRBV6-4 to TRBJ2-3; as DNA is missing, the TRBD1 call by TCRdb cannot be tested. Per germline, CDR1 MRHNA and CDR2 SNTAGT. CDR3 length equals 15 residues.

The V and J genes are TRBV20-1 and TRBJ2-7; the TRBD1 assignment by TCRdb is unverifiable without DNA. The CDR3 loop spans 14 amino acids. CDR1 DFQATT and CDR2 SNEGSKA come from the germline V gene (reference sequence). CDR3 in amino acids: CSARAIPGLYEQYF.

J is TRBJ1-1 and V is TRBV19; as DNA is missing, the TRBD1 call by TCRdb cannot be tested. This CDR3 has 16 amino acids. Germline values: CDR1 LNHDA, CDR2 SQIVND (reference sequence). The CDR3 protein is CASSNGQGEWNTEAFF.

V and J are TRBV9 and TRBJ2-5; TCRdb calls TRBD1, which cannot be checked without DNA. The CDR3 extends over 16 amino acids. The germline V gene has CDR1 SGDLS and CDR2 YYNGEE. The CDR3 here is CASSVAPGSVQETQYF.

The V and J genes are TRBV5-6 and TRBJ1-5; TCRdb names TRBD1, which stays unverified in the absence of DNA. From germline, CDR1 is SGHDT and CDR2 YYEEEE. The CDR3 sequence is 15 residues long. The chain's CDR3 is CASRDRQAHNQPQHF.

This clonotype shows up as medium-sized by frequency. This chain uses TRBV6-2 or TRBV6-3 with TRBJ2-4; checking the TCRdb D call of TRBD1 is not possible without DNA. Germline CDR1 MNHEY, CDR2 SVGEGT. The CDR3 consists of 15 residues. The CDR3 sequence: CASSSTGLRVNIQYF.

V and J are TRBV19 and TRBJ2-1; TCRdb picks TRBD2, but there is no DNA to check that call. CDR3 length: 14 residues. Germline assignment: CDR1 LNHDA and CDR2 SQIVND (reference sequence). CDR3 residues: CASSSVAGAHEQFF.

The chain's CDR3 is CASSHRDRGQVEQFF. The chain combines TRBV7-9 with TRBJ2-1; TCRdb's D call, TRBD1, is unchecked because there is no DNA. Per the germline V gene, CDR1 is SEHNR and CDR2 is FQNEAQ (reference sequence). The CDR3 length is 15 residues.

The J gene is TRBJ2-7, the V gene TRBV29-1. The CDR3 loop spans 15 amino acids. The germline V gene encodes CDR1 SQVTM and CDR2 ANQGSEA. This CDR3 reads CSVEDDRQADYEQYF.

CDR3 amino acids: CASSHLPSGADTQYF. This sequence joins TRBV4-3 and TRBJ2-3; the D call from TCRdb, TRBD2, cannot be confirmed without DNA. Germline V lookup: CDR1 LGHNA, CDR2 YSLEER. This CDR3 comprises 15 residues.

CDR3 amino acids: CASSQFPDPHREQFF. This chain links TRBV14 with TRBJ2-1; there is no DNA to check the TCRdb D call of TRBD1. Per germline, CDR1 SGHDN and CDR2 FVKESK. This CDR3 contains 15 residues.

The chain uses TRBV18 and TRBJ2-2; lacking DNA, the TRBD1 call made by TCRdb goes unchecked. Germline CDR1 reads KGHSH; CDR2 reads LQKENI. This CDR3 contains 16 residues. The CDR3 here is CASSPEGTEYTGELFF.